Listed below are T cell receptor beta chains from one sample, sequenced in a study of quantifying T cell responses using KT2 cells. TCRdb reanalysed the UMI-ligation and nested PCR reads using MiXCR and keeps one entry per CDR3 protein. The table includes fewer than 60,000 distinct CDR3 sequences, around 10% detected once. Sequenced: PBMCs spiked with cells of the T cell clone KT2. The receptors were gathered from a human donor. Each CDR3 is given with its conserved first and last residue. Each record gives: V gene, J gene, clone size, CDR3 length, D gene, CDR3 protein, CDR3 DNA. A D gene is named only where the DNA matches it firmly. The size field is filled for only some rows; it gives once, few, many or a size class.

TRBV29-1	TRBJ1-1	.	12	.	CSVQAEGTEAFF	TGCAGCGTTCAGGCAGAGGGAACTGAAGCTTTCTTT
TRBV20-1	TRBJ2-3	many	16	TRBD2	CSARVTSGRVADTQYF	TGCAGTGCTAGGGTGACTAGCGGGAGAGTCGCAGATACGCAGTATTTT
TRBV11-3	TRBJ2-7	.	13	.	CASSSYRRGLQYF	TGTGCCAGCAGCTCATATCGGCGGGGGCTGCAGTACTTC
TRBV20-1	TRBJ1-5	.	15	TRBD1	CSVRGPGGARQPQHF	TGCAGTGTTCGAGGTCCAGGGGGGGCACGACAGCCCCAGCATTTT
TRBV7-7	TRBJ2-5	.	13	TRBD1	CASSQDRTETQYF	TGTGCCAGCAGCCAGGACAGGACAGAGACCCAGTACTTC
TRBV6-1	TRBJ1-3	few	15	.	CASSQQGTPGNTIYF	TGTGCCAGCAGCCAACAGGGAACTCCTGGAAACACCATATATTTT
TRBV20-1	TRBJ2-1	.	15	.	CSARDGDFSYNEQFF	TGCAGTGCTAGAGATGGCGACTTCTCCTACAATGAGCAGTTCTTC
TRBV20-1	TRBJ2-5	few	15	TRBD1	CSAVRDRGHHETQYF	TGCAGTGCTGTCCGGGACAGGGGGCACCATGAGACCCAGTACTTC
TRBV29-1	TRBJ1-1	few	14	.	CSVEDPPGAGIAFF	TGCAGCGTTGAAGATCCGCCTGGCGCAGGGATAGCTTTCTTT
TRBV29-1	TRBJ1-4	many	13	.	CSVGGSNNEKLFF	TGCAGCGTTGGTGGCAGCAATAATGAAAAACTGTTTTTT
TRBV9	TRBJ2-5	few	17	.	CASSVGLAAAGQETQYF	TGTGCCAGCAGCGTCGGATTAGCGGCCGCCGGCCAAGAGACCCAGTACTTC
TRBV25-1	TRBJ1-2	.	13	.	CASSERGGYGYTF	TGTGCCAGCAGTGAAAGGGGGGGTTATGGCTACACCTTC
TRBV7-4	TRBJ2-5	.	14	TRBD2	CASSRSGNSETQYF	TGTGCCAGCAGCCGTAGCGGGAACTCGGAGACCCAGTACTTC
TRBV29-1	TRBJ2-3	many	11	.	CSAGVSDTQYF	TGCAGCGCGGGAGTTTCAGATACGCAGTATTTT
TRBV19	TRBJ2-7	.	17	TRBD2	CASTTMGRAGSSYEQYF	TGTGCCAGTACGACAATGGGAAGAGCGGGGTCCTCCTACGAGCAGTACTTC
TRBV18	TRBJ1-1	.	16	TRBD1	CASSPLGQTPNTEAFF	TGTGCCAGCTCACCACTGGGACAGACGCCGAACACTGAAGCTTTCTTT
TRBV29-1	TRBJ2-7	.	18	.	CSVSGGWGRGDSAYEQYF	TGCAGCGTTTCCGGCGGTTGGGGCCGCGGAGACAGCGCGTACGAGCAGTACTTC
TRBV11-3	TRBJ1-1	.	12	.	CASAQEVGEAFF	TGTGCCAGCGCTCAGGAGGTGGGTGAAGCTTTCTTT
TRBV7-3	TRBJ2-2	.	16	.	CASSPWGTTKTGELFF	TGTGCCAGCAGCCCATGGGGTACAACGAAAACCGGGGAGCTGTTTTTT
TRBV6-1	TRBJ2-5	many	12	.	CASSDLGETQYF	TGTGCCAGCAGTGATTTGGGGGAGACCCAGTACTTC
TRBV5-5	TRBJ2-7	many	14	TRBD1	CASTSRWDSYEQYF	TGTGCCAGCACCTCTCGTTGGGACAGCTACGAGCAGTACTTC
TRBV29-1	TRBJ1-1	many	14	.	CSVAQGNRNTEAFF	TGCAGCGTTGCACAGGGAAACAGGAACACTGAAGCTTTCTTT
TRBV20-1	TRBJ2-7	.	17	.	CSARDPLGGGAWGEQYF	TGCAGTGCTAGAGATCCCCTAGGCGGCGGGGCCTGGGGCGAGCAGTACTTC
TRBV29-1	TRBJ2-3	many	15	TRBD2	CSFLPVAGVGDTQYF	TGCAGCTTTCTGCCTGTGGCGGGAGTAGGAGATACGCAGTATTTT
TRBV7-2	TRBJ2-1	.	16	.	CASSLVGRGVGSEQFF	TGTGCCAGCAGCTTAGTGGGCCGAGGGGTTGGCAGTGAGCAGTTCTTC
TRBV12-5	TRBJ1-3	few	14	.	CASGPGTTGNTIYF	TGTGCTAGTGGTCCCGGGACAACTGGAAACACCATATATTTT
TRBV20-1	TRBJ1-3	.	15	.	CSAREGGDAGNTIYF	TGCAGTGCTAGAGAGGGAGGGGACGCCGGAAACACCATATATTTT
TRBV7-9	TRBJ2-7	few	15	.	CASLQGADSSYEQYF	TGTGCCAGCTTACAAGGGGCAGACTCTTCCTACGAGCAGTACTTC
TRBV11-2	TRBJ1-1	many	14	.	CASSPTAVGTEAFF	TGTGCCAGCAGCCCAACAGCGGTTGGGACTGAAGCTTTCTTT
TRBV2	TRBJ2-7	.	13	.	CASSEKFNTEQYF	TGTGCCAGCAGTGAAAAATTCAATACCGAGCAGTACTTC
TRBV6-5	TRBJ2-3	few	14	TRBD2	CASSYATSADTQYF	TGTGCCAGCAGTTACGCCACTAGCGCAGATACGCAGTATTTT
TRBV20-1	TRBJ2-2	many	15	.	CSARARDSNTGELFF	TGCAGTGCTAGAGCCCGTGACAGCAACACCGGGGAGCTGTTTTTT
TRBV20-1	TRBJ2-3	.	14	TRBD2	CSARSGGGRDTQYF	TGCAGTGCTAGAAGCGGGGGGGGCCGGGATACGCAGTATTTT
TRBV2	TRBJ2-7	.	14	.	CASTSGHPPAEQYF	TGTGCCAGCACTTCGGGACACCCTCCCGCCGAGCAGTACTTC
TRBV5-6	TRBJ1-1	.	15	.	CASSLGGVRNTEAFF	TGTGCCAGCAGCTTGGGAGGGGTACGGAACACTGAAGCTTTCTTT
TRBV5-6	TRBJ2-5	.	15	TRBD2	CASSLNGASGETQYF	TGTGCCAGCAGCTTGAATGGAGCTAGCGGGGAGACCCAGTACTTC
TRBV2	TRBJ1-1	.	15	TRBD1	CASSSSRQGYNEAFF	TGTGCCAGCAGTAGCTCCCGACAGGGGTATAATGAAGCTTTCTTT
TRBV7-8	TRBJ2-3	.	18	TRBD2	CASSLAHSGSSGTDTQYF	TGTGCCAGCAGCTTAGCGCATAGCGGGAGTTCGGGCACAGATACGCAGTATTTT
TRBV12-3/TRBV12-4	TRBJ1-6	.	15	.	CASSLGRGLYSPLHF	TGTGCCAGCAGTTTAGGCAGGGGATTATATTCACCCCTCCACTTT
TRBV7-6	TRBJ1-2	many	13	.	CASSLGVGYGYTF	TGTGCCAGCAGCTTAGGGGTGGGTTATGGCTACACCTTC
TRBV9	TRBJ1-6	few	16	.	CASSVGTSSYNSPLHF	TGTGCCAGCAGCGTAGGGACGAGCTCCTATAATTCACCCCTCCACTTT